The clone carrying this TCR beta chain was seen more than once but under ten times. This sample was taken from a study of blood T cell repertoires in COVID-19. Overall study: Samples of COVID-19 (acute and convalescent) were obtained from the United States, Italy and Spain. Sources were T cells, B-cell-depleted T cells, or PBMCs; the material itself was cDNA or gDNA.

Authors' analysis steps: Counts of nucleated cells, estimated from reference gene primer amplification, were obtained. Here immunoSEQ multiplex PCR was the method, and the copy in TCRdb shows in-frame clones only, minus some. That table is the source of V, J and clone size, and D and trimming were worked out from the DNA. The table lists approximately 150,000 clones, roughly 87% of them singletons, with 1.6% in the top ten. Germline V gives CDR1 DFQATT, CDR2 SNEGSKA (reference sequence). The CDR3 is 11 residues long. The source is a woman aged 45-65 years with acute or convalescent COVID-19. The specimen was peripheral blood. V usage is TRBV20-1 and J usage is TRBJ1-2; 7 nucleotides align to TRBD1. The CDR3 nucleotides are TGCAGAATCGACAGGGAGAATGGCTACACCTTC. Amino acids: CRIDRENGYTF.